The T cell receptor beta chain described here comes from a study of PD-L1 blockade in urothelial cancer. Study as a whole: Patients' prior chemotherapy regimens numbered 0 to 3.

Time point here: pretreatment peripheral blood. Locally advanced or metastatic urothelial carcinoma affected the patients. V was pared by 3 bases and J by 5 bases, with 8 bases of the junction left unmatched. The V gene's germline CDR1 is SGDLS and CDR2 YYNGEE. The CDR3 has 15 residues. Repertoires were generated with immunoSEQ multiplex PCR, while TCRdb's copy carries only in-frame clones and drops some. This sample has roughly 130,000 clones, with 70% to 85% found just once. The specimen comprised PBMCs, sampled around atezolizumab (anti-PD-L1) treatment. The receptor comes from a man aged 50-59 years with urothelial cancer. The genes are TRBV9 and TRBJ2-3; 8 nucleotides align to TRBD2. The CDR3 DNA reads as TGTGCCAGCAGCGATAGGGGAGCGGGAGTAGATACGCAGTATTTT. Its translation is CASSDRGAGVDTQYF.